Shown below are 5 T cell receptor beta chains from a single sample sequenced in a study of blood T cells in healthy people across ages. A second roughly 6 to 12 cycle PCR used barcoded and J-beta primers. TCRdb re-analysed the 5' RACE reads in MiXCR, keeping a single row per CDR3 protein. The repertoire includes about 540,000 distinct CDR3 sequences, about 24% of them detected once, and around 10% sits in the top ten. These data were also reused for a study on T cells of mothers and their children.

The sample taken for sequencing was blood. The receptor source for this set is a boy under 18 in good health.

The CDR3 DNA follows: TGTGCCAGCAGCTTAGCGGGGCAGGGGTACCAGCCCCAGCATTTT. The encoded protein is CASSLAGQGYQPQHF. The chain links TRBV7-2 to TRBJ1-5; perhaps TRBD1 as D (6 bases). There are 15 residues in the CDR3. V lost 0 bases to trimming and J lost 7 bases, with 13 bases between them. The germline gives CDR1 SGHTA, CDR2 FQGNSA. Using reference TRBV7-2 and TRBJ1-5 for the parts outside the CDR3, the full variable domain is GAGVSQSPSNKVTEKGKDVELRCDPISGHTALYWYRQSLGQGLEFLIYFQGNSAPDKSGLPSDRFSAERTGGSVSTLTIQRTQQEDSAVYLCASSLAGQGYQPQHFGDGTRLSIL.

V gene TRBV5-1 combines with J gene TRBJ1-1, with a weak D call TRBD1 (6 bases). Germline CDR1 and CDR2: SGHRS and YFSETQ. The V gene lost 0 bases and the J gene lost 5 bases, with 11 bases spanning the gap. The CDR3 has 14 amino acids. CDR3 DNA: TGCGCCAGCAGCTTGGATTTCAGGGGAACTGAAGCTTTCTTT. This codes for CASSLDFRGTEAFF.

This chain uses TRBV6-2 or TRBV6-3 with TRBJ1-2; D gene uncertain. The V gene lost 6 bases and the J gene lost 2 bases, with 10 bases spanning the gap. CDR3 length: 13 amino acids. CDR1 and CDR2 (germline): MNHEY, SVGEGT. The DNA for the CDR3 is TGTGCCAGCAGAAGTTACGAGAACTATGGCTACACCTTC. Translated: CASRSYENYGYTF.

V usage is TRBV7-9 and J usage is TRBJ2-3; TRBD2 matches 8 bases. The V gene's germline CDR1 is SEHNR and CDR2 FQNEAQ (reference sequence). CDR3 size: 14 residues. The V segment lost 5 bases and the J segment 3 bases; nucleotides outside the gene matches: 4. CDR3 loop: CASSAGLATDTQYF. Here the CDR3 DNA reads TGTGCCAGCAGCGCCGGACTAGCAACAGATACGCAGTATTTT.

J is TRBJ2-7 and V is TRBV20-1; 8 positions match TRBD2. The junction had 7 bases not matched to a gene; V was cut back by 0 bases and J by 3 bases. The CDR3 consists of 15 residues. Germline CDR1 reads DFQATT; CDR2 reads SNEGSKA (reference sequence). CDR3 sequence: CSARDSSGRFYEQYF. CDR3 DNA: TGCAGTGCTAGAGATTCCAGCGGGAGATTCTACGAGCAGTACTTC.